This T cell receptor (beta chain) was obtained from a study of T-cell memory formation after mild COVID-19. TCRdb fed the 5' RACE reads into MiXCR, producing one record per CDR3 protein. The sample consists of about 400,000 distinct CDR3 sequences, less than 25% of them appearing once. The CDR3 has 16 amino acids. The junction had 7 bases not matched to a gene; V was cut back by 2 bases and J by 3 bases. Germline values: CDR1 KGHSH, CDR2 LQKENI. This rearrangement joins TRBV18 to TRBJ2-1; 7 nucleotides align to TRBD2. The clonotype comes from an adult woman who had mild COVID-19 (a few samples of this study predate the infection). Cell type and time point are not known. The sequenced material came from PBMCs or a T cell subset sorted from them (not recorded which). This CDR3 reads CASSPYARGFYNEQFF. DNA of the CDR3: TGTGCCAGCTCACCATATGCGCGGGGGTTCTACAATGAGCAGTTCTTC.